A selection of T cell receptor beta chains follows, all from one sample in a study of spatial heterogeneity in lung cancer. TCRdb re-called the 5' RACE reads with MiXCR, one entry per CDR3 protein. Among some 6,500 distinct CDR3 sequences listed, roughly a tenth were seen once. The sample was lung tumor tissue, taken at surgery. All receptors derive from a female donor with early-stage non-small cell lung cancer. The conserved cysteine and the conserved F or W are not part of the CDR3 here. The order of the fields is V gene, J gene, CDR3 length, CDR3 protein.

V gene: TRBV7-2; J gene: TRBJ2-3; CDR3 length: 13; CDR3 protein: ASSLEGREPDTQY
V gene: TRBV3-1; J gene: TRBJ1-1; CDR3 length: 9; CDR3 protein: ASSLRQEAF
V gene: TRBV28; J gene: TRBJ1-2; CDR3 length: 9; CDR3 protein: ASSLRYGYT
V gene: TRBV4-1; J gene: TRBJ2-3; CDR3 length: 12; CDR3 protein: ASTLAGATDTQY
V gene: TRBV7-2; J gene: TRBJ2-1; CDR3 length: 16; CDR3 protein: ASSLRWGQALSYNEQF
V gene: TRBV12-3/TRBV12-4; J gene: TRBJ2-2; CDR3 length: 15; CDR3 protein: ASSGGTLGVYTGELF
V gene: TRBV6-4; J gene: TRBJ1-2; CDR3 length: 12; CDR3 protein: ASRRSTDLGGYT
V gene: TRBV20-1; J gene: TRBJ2-7; CDR3 length: 10; CDR3 protein: SASLADYEQY
V gene: TRBV4-1; J gene: TRBJ1-2; CDR3 length: 16; CDR3 protein: ASSQDRWERLANYGYT
V gene: TRBV4-1; J gene: TRBJ2-7; CDR3 length: 13; CDR3 protein: ASSQDRGGWYEQY
V gene: TRBV11-1; J gene: TRBJ1-1; CDR3 length: 12; CDR3 protein: ASSPFLGGTEAF
V gene: TRBV2; J gene: TRBJ2-1; CDR3 length: 9; CDR3 protein: ASSALAQQF
V gene: TRBV5-1; J gene: TRBJ1-1; CDR3 length: 13; CDR3 protein: ASSALTGGGTEAF
V gene: TRBV6-5; J gene: TRBJ1-5; CDR3 length: 17; CDR3 protein: ASSYSIPRLRTGDQPQH
V gene: TRBV20-1; J gene: TRBJ2-5; CDR3 length: 12; CDR3 protein: SAQFRDLERTQY
V gene: TRBV10-3; J gene: TRBJ1-6; CDR3 length: 15; CDR3 protein: AISASSTGLDNSPLH
V gene: TRBV7-9; J gene: TRBJ2-3; CDR3 length: 13; CDR3 protein: ASVRDLGSTDTQY
V gene: TRBV19; J gene: TRBJ1-1; CDR3 length: 13; CDR3 protein: ASRTVLMMNTEAF
V gene: TRBV18; J gene: TRBJ1-1; CDR3 length: 11; CDR3 protein: ASSQQGLTEAF
V gene: TRBV24-1; J gene: TRBJ2-2; CDR3 length: 16; CDR3 protein: ATSDPRTGKSSTGELF
V gene: TRBV20-1; J gene: TRBJ2-7; CDR3 length: 13; CDR3 protein: SAYSRDRGTYEQY
V gene: TRBV10-1; J gene: TRBJ2-7; CDR3 length: 11; CDR3 protein: ASSEYGFYEQY
V gene: TRBV6-1; J gene: TRBJ1-1; CDR3 length: 16; CDR3 protein: ASRASMTGSGMNTEAF
V gene: TRBV20-1; J gene: TRBJ2-7; CDR3 length: 13; CDR3 protein: SARVDTSGDYEQY
V gene: TRBV6-5; J gene: TRBJ1-1; CDR3 length: 12; CDR3 protein: ASSWRPTGTEAF
V gene: TRBV4-1; J gene: TRBJ2-3; CDR3 length: 16; CDR3 protein: ASSQGRTSGEGSDTQY
V gene: TRBV6-5; J gene: TRBJ2-1; CDR3 length: 12; CDR3 protein: ASTKDARRNEQF
V gene: TRBV7-6; J gene: TRBJ1-6; CDR3 length: 9; CDR3 protein: ASSLHSPLH
V gene: TRBV6-1; J gene: TRBJ1-1; CDR3 length: 12; CDR3 protein: ASTRTSGNTEAF
V gene: TRBV15; J gene: TRBJ1-2; CDR3 length: 13; CDR3 protein: ATSRDLGLTYGYT
V gene: TRBV3-1; J gene: TRBJ2-1; CDR3 length: 14; CDR3 protein: ASSQLGRGAYNEQF
V gene: TRBV4-1; J gene: TRBJ1-6; CDR3 length: 15; CDR3 protein: ASSQDNGVTANSPLH
V gene: TRBV6-2/TRBV6-3; J gene: TRBJ2-7; CDR3 length: 13; CDR3 protein: ASSYSTGSSYEQY
V gene: TRBV5-1; J gene: TRBJ2-1; CDR3 length: 12; CDR3 protein: ASRTGESYNEQF
V gene: TRBV6-5; J gene: TRBJ2-2; CDR3 length: 10; CDR3 protein: ASMQNTGELF
V gene: TRBV24-1; J gene: TRBJ2-3; CDR3 length: 10; CDR3 protein: ATSDQTDTQY
V gene: TRBV28; J gene: TRBJ1-2; CDR3 length: 10; CDR3 protein: ASRGTNYGFT
V gene: TRBV30; J gene: TRBJ2-1; CDR3 length: 16; CDR3 protein: AWARGSGGGASYNEQF
V gene: TRBV7-2; J gene: TRBJ2-1; CDR3 length: 10; CDR3 protein: ASSSPGGTEF
V gene: TRBV6-1; J gene: TRBJ2-4; CDR3 length: 15; CDR3 protein: ASSNWAQGIAKNIQY
V gene: TRBV11-3; J gene: TRBJ2-2; CDR3 length: 11; CDR3 protein: ASSDRVAGELF
V gene: TRBV18; J gene: TRBJ2-7; CDR3 length: 13; CDR3 protein: ASSPPAAEGYEQY
V gene: TRBV4-2; J gene: TRBJ2-3; CDR3 length: 12; CDR3 protein: ASSQDKEVDTQY